This is a list of T cell receptor beta chains from one sample in a study of blood T cell repertoires in COVID-19. The method was immunoSEQ multiplex PCR; TCRdb's version includes in-frame clones alone and lacks a portion of them. The sample has 160,000 or so clones, 82% seen once; the top ten hold 18%. Sequencing was performed on PBMCs or T cells enriched from blood (not recorded which). The receptors originated from a man aged 55-75 years who had recovered from COVID-19. CDR3s include the opening cysteine and the closing phenylalanine or tryptophan. The order of the fields is CDR3 length, clone size, V gene, J gene, D gene, CDR3 protein, CDR3 DNA. D genes are given only for firm matches. Where a row states a size, it is once, few, many or the class of an expanded clone; other rows omit it.

cdr3_length: 15; clone_size: .; v_call: TRBV11-2; j_call: TRBJ2-1; d_call: TRBD1; cdr3_aa: CASSLGVTGVNEQFF; cdr3_nt: TGTGCCAGCAGCTTAGGTGTGACAGGGGTCAATGAGCAGTTCTTC
cdr3_length: 18; clone_size: .; v_call: TRBV6-2/TRBV6-3; j_call: TRBJ2-2; d_call: TRBD2; cdr3_aa: CASSYSRLAGGGAGELFF; cdr3_nt: TGTGCCAGCAGTTACTCGAGGCTAGCGGGAGGTGGAGCCGGGGAGCTGTTTTTT
cdr3_length: 13; clone_size: .; v_call: TRBV7-3; j_call: TRBJ1-1; d_call: .; cdr3_aa: CASSLQWRTEAFF; cdr3_nt: TGTGCCAGCAGCTTACAGTGGAGAACTGAAGCTTTCTTT
cdr3_length: 19; clone_size: few; v_call: TRBV10-3; j_call: TRBJ2-7; d_call: TRBD2; cdr3_aa: CAISESTVAGGPLGYEQYF; cdr3_nt: TGTGCCATCAGTGAGTCGACGGTAGCGGGAGGGCCTCTTGGCTACGAGCAGTACTTC
cdr3_length: 15; clone_size: .; v_call: TRBV7-2; j_call: TRBJ1-1; d_call: .; cdr3_aa: CASSLNGIRGTEAFF; cdr3_nt: TGTGCCAGCAGCTTGAATGGCATCAGGGGAACTGAAGCTTTCTTT
cdr3_length: 15; clone_size: .; v_call: TRBV12-5; j_call: TRBJ2-3; d_call: TRBD1; cdr3_aa: CASGFRQGGTDTQYF; cdr3_nt: TGTGCTAGTGGTTTTCGACAGGGAGGCACAGATACGCAGTATTTT
cdr3_length: 16; clone_size: .; v_call: TRBV20-1; j_call: TRBJ2-1; d_call: TRBD2; cdr3_aa: CSAGGLAGDSYNEQFF; cdr3_nt: TGCAGTGCTGGTGGACTAGCGGGAGACTCCTACAATGAGCAGTTCTTC
cdr3_length: 16; clone_size: .; v_call: TRBV9; j_call: TRBJ2-1; d_call: TRBD2; cdr3_aa: CASSVEFREGYNEQFF; cdr3_nt: TGTGCCAGCAGCGTAGAGTTCAGGGAGGGATACAATGAGCAGTTCTTC
cdr3_length: 14; clone_size: .; v_call: TRBV6-4; j_call: TRBJ2-3; d_call: .; cdr3_aa: CASSVKADTDTQYF; cdr3_nt: TGTGCCAGCAGTGTCAAAGCGGACACAGATACGCAGTATTTT
cdr3_length: 13; clone_size: .; v_call: TRBV2; j_call: TRBJ1-5; d_call: TRBD1; cdr3_aa: CASSTGGDQPQHF; cdr3_nt: TGTGCCAGCAGCACAGGGGGAGATCAGCCCCAGCATTTT
cdr3_length: 16; clone_size: .; v_call: TRBV5-1; j_call: TRBJ2-2; d_call: TRBD1; cdr3_aa: CASSLDRGQDTGELFF; cdr3_nt: TGCGCCAGCAGCCTGGATAGGGGGCAGGACACCGGGGAGCTGTTTTTT
cdr3_length: 14; clone_size: .; v_call: TRBV5-1; j_call: TRBJ2-7; d_call: .; cdr3_aa: CASCQDSSRYEQYF; cdr3_nt: TGCGCCAGCTGCCAGGACAGCTCGCGCTACGAGCAGTACTTC
cdr3_length: 12; clone_size: .; v_call: TRBV4-1; j_call: TRBJ2-7; d_call: .; cdr3_aa: CASSQPRGEQYF; cdr3_nt: TGCGCCAGCAGCCAACCCAGGGGAGAGCAGTACTTC
cdr3_length: 13; clone_size: .; v_call: TRBV29-1; j_call: TRBJ1-2; d_call: .; cdr3_aa: CSVRGDRVYGYTF; cdr3_nt: TGCAGCGTGCGGGGGGATAGGGTCTATGGCTACACCTTC
cdr3_length: 15; clone_size: .; v_call: TRBV24-1; j_call: TRBJ2-1; d_call: TRBD1; cdr3_aa: CATSLSTGDYNEQFF; cdr3_nt: TGTGCCACCAGCCTAAGCACAGGGGACTACAATGAGCAGTTCTTC
cdr3_length: 16; clone_size: .; v_call: TRBV9; j_call: TRBJ1-4; d_call: TRBD1; cdr3_aa: CASSEGTVRPNEKLFF; cdr3_nt: TGTGCCAGCAGCGAAGGGACAGTGAGGCCAAATGAAAAACTGTTTTTT
cdr3_length: 12; clone_size: few; v_call: TRBV6-5; j_call: TRBJ2-3; d_call: .; cdr3_aa: CASTTGTDTQYF; cdr3_nt: TGTGCCAGCACAACAGGCACAGATACGCAGTATTTT
cdr3_length: 15; clone_size: .; v_call: TRBV27; j_call: TRBJ2-2; d_call: .; cdr3_aa: CASRPGHSNTGELFF; cdr3_nt: TGTGCCAGCAGACCCGGACATTCGAACACCGGGGAGCTGTTTTTT
cdr3_length: 14; clone_size: .; v_call: TRBV19; j_call: TRBJ1-6; d_call: .; cdr3_aa: CASRPATENSPLHF; cdr3_nt: TGTGCCAGTAGGCCGGCCACAGAAAATTCACCCCTCCACTTT
cdr3_length: 14; clone_size: .; v_call: TRBV10-3; j_call: TRBJ2-5; d_call: TRBD1; cdr3_aa: CAIRTDRGKETQYF; cdr3_nt: TGTGCCATCAGAACAGACAGGGGTAAAGAGACCCAGTACTTC
cdr3_length: 11; clone_size: .; v_call: TRBV19; j_call: TRBJ2-3; d_call: .; cdr3_aa: CATLETDTQYF; cdr3_nt: TGTGCCACTCTGGAGACAGATACGCAGTATTTT
cdr3_length: 17; clone_size: .; v_call: TRBV27; j_call: TRBJ2-7; d_call: TRBD2; cdr3_aa: CASSYGLAGGPSYEQYF; cdr3_nt: TGTGCCAGCAGTTATGGACTAGCGGGAGGGCCTTCCTACGAGCAGTACTTC
cdr3_length: 14; clone_size: .; v_call: TRBV5-1; j_call: TRBJ2-7; d_call: TRBD1; cdr3_aa: CASSGTGTGYEQYF; cdr3_nt: TGCGCCAGCAGCGGAACCGGGACAGGCTACGAGCAGTACTTC
cdr3_length: 15; clone_size: .; v_call: TRBV7-9; j_call: TRBJ2-7; d_call: TRBD1; cdr3_aa: CASSLWTGRSYEQYF; cdr3_nt: TGTGCCAGCAGCTTATGGACAGGGCGCTCCTACGAGCAGTACTTC
cdr3_length: 20; clone_size: .; v_call: TRBV18; j_call: TRBJ2-1; d_call: TRBD2; cdr3_aa: CASSPLEELAGEMAYNEQFF; cdr3_nt: TGTGCCAGCTCACCACTTGAGGAACTAGCGGGAGAGATGGCCTACAATGAGCAGTTCTTC
cdr3_length: 13; clone_size: .; v_call: TRBV13; j_call: TRBJ2-7; d_call: TRBD1; cdr3_aa: CASSSDRAYEQYF; cdr3_nt: TGTGCCAGCAGCTCGGACAGGGCCTACGAGCAGTACTTC
cdr3_length: 17; clone_size: .; v_call: TRBV20-1; j_call: TRBJ2-7; d_call: TRBD2; cdr3_aa: CSASNSLASGRAYEQYF; cdr3_nt: TGCAGTGCTAGTAACAGTCTGGCTAGCGGGAGGGCGTACGAGCAGTACTTC
cdr3_length: 11; clone_size: .; v_call: TRBV9; j_call: TRBJ1-1; d_call: .; cdr3_aa: CASSPRTEAFF; cdr3_nt: TGTGCCAGCAGCCCCCGGACAGAAGCTTTCTTT
cdr3_length: 15; clone_size: few; v_call: TRBV6-1; j_call: TRBJ2-7; d_call: TRBD1; cdr3_aa: CASSEAVGQSYEQYF; cdr3_nt: TGTGCCAGCAGTGAAGCGGTGGGACAGTCCTACGAGCAGTACTTC
cdr3_length: 11; clone_size: few; v_call: TRBV7-9; j_call: TRBJ1-1; d_call: .; cdr3_aa: CASSFRLEAFF; cdr3_nt: TGTGCCAGCAGCTTCAGGCTTGAAGCTTTCTTT
cdr3_length: 15; clone_size: .; v_call: TRBV7-8; j_call: TRBJ2-2; d_call: .; cdr3_aa: CASSLGRGFTGELFF; cdr3_nt: TGTGCCAGCAGCTTAGGCCGGGGTTTCACCGGGGAGCTGTTTTTT
cdr3_length: 16; clone_size: .; v_call: TRBV4-1; j_call: TRBJ2-3; d_call: TRBD2; cdr3_aa: CASSQRDSGRRNTQYF; cdr3_nt: TGCGCCAGCAGCCAACGAGATAGCGGGAGAAGAAATACGCAGTATTTT
cdr3_length: 14; clone_size: .; v_call: TRBV19; j_call: TRBJ2-2; d_call: TRBD2; cdr3_aa: CATSGRANTGELFF; cdr3_nt: TGTGCCACCAGTGGGAGGGCGAACACCGGGGAGCTGTTTTTT
cdr3_length: 13; clone_size: .; v_call: TRBV12-5; j_call: TRBJ2-7; d_call: TRBD1; cdr3_aa: CASGSPTGYEQYF; cdr3_nt: TGTGCTAGTGGTTCCCCGACAGGGTACGAGCAGTACTTC
cdr3_length: 15; clone_size: .; v_call: TRBV7-9; j_call: TRBJ2-1; d_call: TRBD2; cdr3_aa: CASSITLAPYNEQFF; cdr3_nt: TGTGCCAGCAGCATAACACTAGCGCCCTACAATGAGCAGTTCTTC
cdr3_length: 15; clone_size: .; v_call: TRBV5-1; j_call: TRBJ2-5; d_call: TRBD1; cdr3_aa: CASSLGQGSQETQYF; cdr3_nt: TGCGCCAGCAGCTTGGGACAGGGGAGCCAAGAGACCCAGTACTTC
cdr3_length: 13; clone_size: once; v_call: TRBV2; j_call: TRBJ2-5; d_call: .; cdr3_aa: CASNPSSIETQYF; cdr3_nt: TGTGCCAGCAATCCTAGTTCGATCGAGACCCAGTACTTC
cdr3_length: 13; clone_size: .; v_call: TRBV18; j_call: TRBJ1-2; d_call: .; cdr3_aa: CASSLDSLYGYTF; cdr3_nt: TGTGCCAGCTCACTAGACAGCCTCTATGGCTACACCTTC
cdr3_length: 15; clone_size: .; v_call: TRBV20-1; j_call: TRBJ2-5; d_call: TRBD1; cdr3_aa: CSASNPGTVQETQYF; cdr3_nt: TGCAGTGCTAGTAACCCGGGGACAGTACAAGAGACCCAGTACTTC
cdr3_length: 13; clone_size: .; v_call: TRBV6-5; j_call: TRBJ2-5; d_call: .; cdr3_aa: CASSYVGEETQYF; cdr3_nt: TGTGCCAGCAGTTACGTCGGGGAAGAGACCCAGTACTTC
cdr3_length: 13; clone_size: .; v_call: TRBV12-3/TRBV12-4; j_call: TRBJ2-1; d_call: TRBD2; cdr3_aa: CASMGGGSNEQFF; cdr3_nt: TGTGCCAGCATGGGCGGGGGGAGCAATGAGCAGTTCTTC